The clone carrying this TCR beta chain has just one count. What it recognizes is unknown. This sample stems from a study of cytomegalovirus exposure and HLA in healthy donors. Study-wide findings and caveats: Later analysis revealed greater clonal expansion in HLA-associated TCR beta chains than in equally common others. Association of fewer than 20,000 TCR beta sequences with HLA alleles was found at 0.05 false discovery rate in a later analysis. Immune exposure information comprised only CMV serostatus.

Germline V gene lookup returns CDR1 LGHNA and CDR2 YNFKEQ. With 0 bases clipped from V and 1 base from J, the junction kept 5 bases outside the gene matches. CDR3 length equals 17 residues. Primers for the PCR totalled 60 Vbeta and 13 Jbeta. The method was immunoSEQ multiplex PCR; TCRdb's version includes in-frame clones alone and lacks a portion of them. The table has roughly 190,000 clones, 79% seen once. The chain is built from TRBV4-2 and TRBJ2-3, with 9 bases matching TRBD2. The specimen was PBMCs. This TCR derives from a girl between 10 and 17 years old in good health and CMV-seropositive. The CDR3 coding sequence is TGTGCCAGCAGCCAAGATGAGGCTAGCGGGGGCACAGATACGCAGTATTTT. Its translation is CASSQDEASGGTDTQYF.